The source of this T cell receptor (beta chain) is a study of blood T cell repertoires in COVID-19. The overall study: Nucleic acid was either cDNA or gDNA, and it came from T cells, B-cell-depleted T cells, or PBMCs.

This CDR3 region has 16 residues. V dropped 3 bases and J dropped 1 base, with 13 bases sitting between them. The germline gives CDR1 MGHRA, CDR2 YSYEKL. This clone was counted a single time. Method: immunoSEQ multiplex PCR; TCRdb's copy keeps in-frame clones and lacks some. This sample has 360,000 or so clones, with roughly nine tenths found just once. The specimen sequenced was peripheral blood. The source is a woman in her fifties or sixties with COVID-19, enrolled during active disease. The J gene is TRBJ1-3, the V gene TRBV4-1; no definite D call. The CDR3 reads CASSQPGSASGNTIYF. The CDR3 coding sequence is TGCGCCAGCAGCCAGCCGGGTTCAGCATCTGGAAACACCATATATTTT.